This T cell receptor (beta chain) was captured by sequencing in a study of regulatory T cells in long-lasting Graves disease. Findings and limits, study-wide: No thyroid tissue was studied; the work used peripheral blood only. The sample size was small, and this may have reduced accuracy. TCR diversity in persistent Graves' patients was below that of newly diagnosed ones.

The TCR beta library used iRepertoire HTBI primers with Arm-PCR amplification of CDR3. TCRdb reprocessed the multiplex PCR reads via MiXCR and lists one record per CDR3 protein. Of 400,000 or so distinct CDR3 sequences in the sample, less than 25% were seen once. Details on this clonotype: Antigen: not known.

The ends were cut back, 1 base at V and 5 bases at J, with 11 bases in the middle. This CDR3 is built from 14 residues. Germline V gene sequence: CDR1 LGHNA, CDR2 YSLEER. Time point reported: persistent/refractory GD, antithyroid drugs over 5 years with positive TRAb. Extracted RNA from PBMCs served as the source of the TCR library. Into tubes containing EDTA, about 10 milliliters of peripheral blood were drawn. The sequences come from peripheral blood mononuclear cells (PBMCs), collected when the disease was refractory, from a patient treated with antithyroid drugs. The TCR was taken from a female donor with Graves disease. This rearrangement joins TRBV4-3 to TRBJ1-2, with a tentative D call TRBD1 (6 bases). CDR3 in amino acids: CASSQGLTGYGYTF. DNA for the CDR3: TGCGCCAGCAGCCAAGGGTTGACAGGTTATGGCTACACCTTC.